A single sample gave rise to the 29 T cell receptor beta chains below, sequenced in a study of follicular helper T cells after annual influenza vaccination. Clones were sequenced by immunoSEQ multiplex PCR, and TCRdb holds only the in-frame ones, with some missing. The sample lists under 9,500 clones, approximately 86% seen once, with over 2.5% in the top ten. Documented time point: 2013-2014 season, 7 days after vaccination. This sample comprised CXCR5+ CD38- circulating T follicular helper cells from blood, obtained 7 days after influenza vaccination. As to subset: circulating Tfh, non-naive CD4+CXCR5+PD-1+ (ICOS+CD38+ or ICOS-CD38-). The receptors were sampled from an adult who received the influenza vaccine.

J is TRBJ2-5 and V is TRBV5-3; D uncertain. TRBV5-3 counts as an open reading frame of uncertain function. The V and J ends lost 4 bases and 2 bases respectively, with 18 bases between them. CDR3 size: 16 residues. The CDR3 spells CARSPVSTYLQETQYF. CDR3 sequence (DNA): TGTGCCAGAAGCCCTGTGAGTACGTATTTACAAGAGACCCAGTACTTC.

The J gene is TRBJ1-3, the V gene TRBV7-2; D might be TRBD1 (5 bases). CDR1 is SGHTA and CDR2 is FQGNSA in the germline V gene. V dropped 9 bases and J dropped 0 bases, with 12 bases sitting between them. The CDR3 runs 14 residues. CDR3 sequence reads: CASGGGGSGNTIYF. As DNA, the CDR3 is TGTGCCAGTGGGGGGGGTGGCTCTGGAAACACCATATATTTT.

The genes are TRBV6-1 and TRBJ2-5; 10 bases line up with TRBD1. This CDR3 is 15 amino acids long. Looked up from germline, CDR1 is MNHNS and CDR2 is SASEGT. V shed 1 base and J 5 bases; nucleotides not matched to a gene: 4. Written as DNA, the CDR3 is TGTGCCAGCAGTGAAGACCGGGACAGGGGCGAGACCCAGTACTTC. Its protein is CASSEDRDRGETQYF.

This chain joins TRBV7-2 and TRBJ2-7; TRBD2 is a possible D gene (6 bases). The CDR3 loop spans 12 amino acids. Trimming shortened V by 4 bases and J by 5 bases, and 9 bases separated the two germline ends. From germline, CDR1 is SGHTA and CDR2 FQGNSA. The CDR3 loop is CASSSTGDEQYF. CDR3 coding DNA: TGTGCCAGCAGCTCCACGGGGGACGAGCAGTACTTC.

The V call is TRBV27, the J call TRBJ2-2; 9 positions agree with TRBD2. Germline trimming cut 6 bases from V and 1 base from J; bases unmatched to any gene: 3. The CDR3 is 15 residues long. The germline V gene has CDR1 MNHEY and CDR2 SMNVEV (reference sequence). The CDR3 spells CASSKTSGNTGELFF. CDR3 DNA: TGTGCCAGCAGCAAGACTAGCGGGAACACCGGGGAGCTGTTTTTT.

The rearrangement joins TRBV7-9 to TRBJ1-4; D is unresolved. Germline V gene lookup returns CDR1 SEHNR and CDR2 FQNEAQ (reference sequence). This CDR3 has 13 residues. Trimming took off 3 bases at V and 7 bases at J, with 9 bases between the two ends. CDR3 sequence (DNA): TGTGCCAGCAGCTTGGAACAGAGTGAAAAACTGTTTTTT. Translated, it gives CASSLEQSEKLFF.

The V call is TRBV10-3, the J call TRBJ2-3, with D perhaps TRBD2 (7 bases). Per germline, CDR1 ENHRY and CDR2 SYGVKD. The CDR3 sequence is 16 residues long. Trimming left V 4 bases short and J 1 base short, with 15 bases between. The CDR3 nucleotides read TGTGCCATCAGTGGACGGGGGGAGGGGGGCACAGATACGCAGTATTTT. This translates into CAISGRGEGGTDTQYF.

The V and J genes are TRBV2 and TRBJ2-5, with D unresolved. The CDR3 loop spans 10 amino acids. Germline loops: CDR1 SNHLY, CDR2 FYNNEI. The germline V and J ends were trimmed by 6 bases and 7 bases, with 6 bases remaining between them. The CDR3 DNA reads TGTGCCAGCAGGGTACGGACCCAGTACTTC. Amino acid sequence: CASRVRTQYF.

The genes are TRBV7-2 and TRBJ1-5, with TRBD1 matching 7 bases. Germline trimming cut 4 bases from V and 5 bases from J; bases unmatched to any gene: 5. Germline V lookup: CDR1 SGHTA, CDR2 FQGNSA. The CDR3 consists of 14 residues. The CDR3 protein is CASSWQGGDQPQHF. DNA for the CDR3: TGTGCCAGCAGCTGGCAGGGGGGGGATCAGCCCCAGCATTTT.

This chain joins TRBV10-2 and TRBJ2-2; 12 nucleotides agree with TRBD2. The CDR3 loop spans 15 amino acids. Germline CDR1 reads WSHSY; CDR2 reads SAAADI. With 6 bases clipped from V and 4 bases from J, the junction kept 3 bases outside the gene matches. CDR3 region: CASRLAGGITGELFF. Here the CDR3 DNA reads TGCGCCAGCAGACTAGCGGGAGGTATCACCGGGGAGCTGTTTTTT.

In DNA form, the CDR3 reads TGTGCCAGCAGCTTGGGGCAGGGGGCGATACGCTACACCTTC. Amino acids: CASSLGQGAIRYTF. The rearrangement uses TRBV5-6 and TRBJ1-2; 8 nucleotides agree with TRBD1. Germline-derived CDR1 and CDR2 are SGHDT and YYEEEE. The CDR3 sequence is 14 residues long. Trimming at V came to 0 bases and at J to 9 bases, leaving 7 bases not matched to a gene. Full variable domain (rest looked up from reference TRBV5-6 and TRBJ1-2): DAGVTQSPTHLIKTRGQQVTLRCSPKSGHDTVSWYQQALGQGPQFIFQYYEEEERQRGNFPDRFSGHQFPNYSSELNVNALLLGDSALYLCASSLGQGAIRYTFGSGTRLTVV.

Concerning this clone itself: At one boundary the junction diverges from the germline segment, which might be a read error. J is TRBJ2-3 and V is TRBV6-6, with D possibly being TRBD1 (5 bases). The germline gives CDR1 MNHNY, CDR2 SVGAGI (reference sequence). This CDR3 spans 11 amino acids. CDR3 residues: CASSQGGIPFF. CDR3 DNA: TGTGCCAGCAGCCAGGGCGGAATCCCCTTCTTT.

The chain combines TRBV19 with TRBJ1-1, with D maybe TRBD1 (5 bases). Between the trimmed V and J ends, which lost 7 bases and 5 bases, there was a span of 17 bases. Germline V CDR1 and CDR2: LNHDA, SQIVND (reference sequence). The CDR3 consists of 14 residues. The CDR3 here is CASTQWQGRTEAFF. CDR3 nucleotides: TGTGCCAGTACCCAGTGGCAGGGAAGAACTGAAGCTTTCTTT.

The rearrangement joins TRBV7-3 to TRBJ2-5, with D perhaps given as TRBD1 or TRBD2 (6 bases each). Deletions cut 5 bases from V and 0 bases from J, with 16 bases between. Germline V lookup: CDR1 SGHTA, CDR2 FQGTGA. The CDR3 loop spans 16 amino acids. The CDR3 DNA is TGTGCCAGCAGCCCCGGGGGCCTGTCGTACCAAGAGACCCAGTACTTC. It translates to CASSPGGLSYQETQYF.

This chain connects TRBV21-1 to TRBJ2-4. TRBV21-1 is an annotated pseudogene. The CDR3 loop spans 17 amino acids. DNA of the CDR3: TGTGCCAGCAGTCAAATCCTACTACAGCAAAGAAAAAACATTCAGTACTTC. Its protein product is CASSQILLQQRKNIQYF.

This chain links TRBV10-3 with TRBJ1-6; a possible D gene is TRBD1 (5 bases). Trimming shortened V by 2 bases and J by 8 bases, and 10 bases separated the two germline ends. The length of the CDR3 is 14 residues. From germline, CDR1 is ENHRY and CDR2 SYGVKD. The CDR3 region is CAISEGGEDSPLHF. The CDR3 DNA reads TGTGCCATCAGTGAGGGGGGGGAAGATTCACCCCTCCACTTT.

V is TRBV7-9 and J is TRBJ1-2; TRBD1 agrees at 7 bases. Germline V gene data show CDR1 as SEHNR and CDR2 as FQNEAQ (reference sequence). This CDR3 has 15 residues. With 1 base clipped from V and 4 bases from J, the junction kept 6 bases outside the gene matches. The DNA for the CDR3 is TGTGCCAGCAGCTTAGAGGGGGCAGGGGCCTATGGCTACACCTTC. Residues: CASSLEGAGAYGYTF.

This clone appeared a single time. The CDR3 here is CAISPTGVTDTQYF. DNA for the CDR3: TGTGCCATCAGCCCGACAGGAGTCACAGATACGCAGTATTTT. The chain carries TRBV10-3 and TRBJ2-3; weak D call: TRBD1 (6 bases). The ends were cut back, 6 bases at V and 2 bases at J, with 12 bases in the middle. The germline V gene encodes CDR1 ENHRY and CDR2 SYGVKD. The CDR3 totals 14 residues.

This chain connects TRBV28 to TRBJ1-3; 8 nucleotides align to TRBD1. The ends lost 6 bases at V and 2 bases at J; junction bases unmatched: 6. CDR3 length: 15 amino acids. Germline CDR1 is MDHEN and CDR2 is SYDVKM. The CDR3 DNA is TGTGCCAGCAGCCCAATGGACAGGGCTGGAAACACCATATATTTT. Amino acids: CASSPMDRAGNTIYF.

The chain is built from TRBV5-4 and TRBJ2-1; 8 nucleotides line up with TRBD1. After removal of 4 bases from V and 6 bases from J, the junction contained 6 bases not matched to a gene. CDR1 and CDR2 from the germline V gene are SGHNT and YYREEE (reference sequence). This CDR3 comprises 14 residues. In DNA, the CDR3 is TGTGCCAGCAGCCACCAGGACAGGGTCAATGAGCAGTTCTTC. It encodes CASSHQDRVNEQFF.

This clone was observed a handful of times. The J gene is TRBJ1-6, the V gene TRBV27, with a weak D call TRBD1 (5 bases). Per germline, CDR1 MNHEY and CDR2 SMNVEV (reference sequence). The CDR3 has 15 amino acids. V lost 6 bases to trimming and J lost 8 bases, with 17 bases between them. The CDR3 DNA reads TGTGCCAGCAGAAAGCTGGGGGGAGGTGATTCACCCCTCCACTTT. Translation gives CASRKLGGGDSPLHF.

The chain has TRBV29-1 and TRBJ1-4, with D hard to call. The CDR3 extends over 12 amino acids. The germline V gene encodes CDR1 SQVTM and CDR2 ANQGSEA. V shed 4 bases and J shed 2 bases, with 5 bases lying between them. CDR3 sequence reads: CSVGLTNEKLFF. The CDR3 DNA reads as TGCAGCGTTGGGCTGACTAATGAAAAACTGTTTTTT.

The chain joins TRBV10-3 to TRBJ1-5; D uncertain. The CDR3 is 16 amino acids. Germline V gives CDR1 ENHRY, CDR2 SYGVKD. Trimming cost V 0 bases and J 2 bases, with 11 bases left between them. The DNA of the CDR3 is TGTGCCATCAGTGAGTCGGGTAGGGCGGGCAATCAGCCCCAGCATTTT. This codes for CAISESGRAGNQPQHF.

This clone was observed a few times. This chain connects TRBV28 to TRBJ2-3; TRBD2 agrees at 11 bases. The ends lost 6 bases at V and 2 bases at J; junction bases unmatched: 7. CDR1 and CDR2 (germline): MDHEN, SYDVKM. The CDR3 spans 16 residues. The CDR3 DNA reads TGTGCCAGCAGCCTGCCGGGACTAGCGGCCACAGATACGCAGTATTTT. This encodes CASSLPGLAATDTQYF.

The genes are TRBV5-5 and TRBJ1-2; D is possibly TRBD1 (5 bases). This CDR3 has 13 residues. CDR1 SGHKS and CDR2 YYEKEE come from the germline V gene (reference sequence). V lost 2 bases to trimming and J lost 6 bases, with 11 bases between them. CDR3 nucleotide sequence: TGTGCCAGCAGCTTTACAGGAAGCGATGGCTACACCTTC. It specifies CASSFTGSDGYTF.

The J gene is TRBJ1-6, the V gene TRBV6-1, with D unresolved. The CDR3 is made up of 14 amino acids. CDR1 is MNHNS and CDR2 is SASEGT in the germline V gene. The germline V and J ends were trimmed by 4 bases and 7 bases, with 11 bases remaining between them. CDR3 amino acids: CASSVGRENSPLHF. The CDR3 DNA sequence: TGTGCCAGCAGTGTTGGCCGTGAGAATTCACCCCTCCACTTT.

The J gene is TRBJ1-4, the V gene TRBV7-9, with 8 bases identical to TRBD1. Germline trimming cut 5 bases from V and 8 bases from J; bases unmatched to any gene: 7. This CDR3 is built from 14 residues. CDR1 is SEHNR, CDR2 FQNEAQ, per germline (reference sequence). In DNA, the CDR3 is TGTGCCAGCAGCCATGACAGGGGAGGCGAAAAACTGTTTTTT. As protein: CASSHDRGGEKLFF.

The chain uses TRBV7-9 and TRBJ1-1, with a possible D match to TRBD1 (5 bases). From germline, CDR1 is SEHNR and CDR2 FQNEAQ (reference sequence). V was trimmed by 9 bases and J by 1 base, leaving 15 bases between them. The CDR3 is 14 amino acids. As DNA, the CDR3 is TGTGCCAGTACGGGGCCCACGCGGAACACTGAAGCTTTCTTT. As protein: CASTGPTRNTEAFF. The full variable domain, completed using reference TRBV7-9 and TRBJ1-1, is DTGVSQNPRHKITKRGQNVTFRCDPISEHNRLYWYRQTLGQGPEFLTYFQNEAQLEKSRLLSDRFSAERPKGSFSTLEIQRTEQGDSAMYLCASTGPTRNTEAFFGQGTRLTVV.

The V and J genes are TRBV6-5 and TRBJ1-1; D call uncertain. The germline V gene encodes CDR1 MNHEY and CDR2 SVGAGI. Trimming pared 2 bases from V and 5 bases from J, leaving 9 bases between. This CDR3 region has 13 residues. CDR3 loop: CASSYARETEAFF. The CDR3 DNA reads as TGTGCCAGCAGTTACGCGAGGGAGACTGAAGCTTTCTTT.